This T cell receptor (beta chain) derives from a study of T cell changes during pregnancy in multiple sclerosis. The CDR3 length is 15 residues. The germline gives CDR1 GTSNPN, CDR2 SVGIG (reference sequence). V was pared by 8 bases and J by 6 bases, with 18 bases of the junction left unmatched. The data were produced by immunoSEQ multiplex PCR, yet TCRdb's version contains in-frame clones alone and is incomplete. The sample lists 84,000 or so clones, just under 95% occurring once. This clonotype was sampled from a female donor with multiple sclerosis, enrolled in a pregnancy study. The source was peripheral blood, collected in the third trimester of pregnancy. The chain recombines TRBV30 with TRBJ2-7; 8 bases are a match to TRBD1. The CDR3: CALGTGGQGGLEQYF. CDR3 sequence (DNA): TGTGCCCTGGGGACAGGAGGCCAGGGGGGCCTCGAGCAGTACTTC.